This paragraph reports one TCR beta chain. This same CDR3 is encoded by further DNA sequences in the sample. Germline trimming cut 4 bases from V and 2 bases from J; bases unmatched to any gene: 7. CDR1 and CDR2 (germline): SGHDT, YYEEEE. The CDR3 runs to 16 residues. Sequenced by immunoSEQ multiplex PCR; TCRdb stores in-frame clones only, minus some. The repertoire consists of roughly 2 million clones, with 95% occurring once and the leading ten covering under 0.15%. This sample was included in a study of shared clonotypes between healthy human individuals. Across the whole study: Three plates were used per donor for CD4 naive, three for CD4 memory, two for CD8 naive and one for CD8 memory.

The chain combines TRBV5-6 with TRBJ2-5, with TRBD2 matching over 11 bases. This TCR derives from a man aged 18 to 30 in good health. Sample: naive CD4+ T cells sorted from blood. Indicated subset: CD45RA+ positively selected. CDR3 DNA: TGTGCCAGCAGCATTGGACTAGCGGGTGGGCAAGAGACCCAGTACTTC. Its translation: CASSIGLAGGQETQYF. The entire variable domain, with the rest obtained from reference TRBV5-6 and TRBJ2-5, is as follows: DAGVTQSPTHLIKTRGQQVTLRCSPKSGHDTVSWYQQALGQGPQFIFQYYEEEERQRGNFPDRFSGHQFPNYSSELNVNALLLGDSALYLCASSIGLAGGQETQYFGPGTRLLVL.